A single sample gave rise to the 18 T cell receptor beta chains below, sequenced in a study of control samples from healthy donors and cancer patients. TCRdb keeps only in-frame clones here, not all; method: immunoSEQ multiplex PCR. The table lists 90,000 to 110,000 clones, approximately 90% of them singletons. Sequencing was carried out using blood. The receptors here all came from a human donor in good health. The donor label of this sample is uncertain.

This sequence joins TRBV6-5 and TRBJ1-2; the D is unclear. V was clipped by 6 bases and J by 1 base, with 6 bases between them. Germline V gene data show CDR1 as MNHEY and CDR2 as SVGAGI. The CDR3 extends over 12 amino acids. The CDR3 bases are TGTGCCAGCAGGGTTGGTAACTATGGCTACACCTTC. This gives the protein CASRVGNYGYTF.

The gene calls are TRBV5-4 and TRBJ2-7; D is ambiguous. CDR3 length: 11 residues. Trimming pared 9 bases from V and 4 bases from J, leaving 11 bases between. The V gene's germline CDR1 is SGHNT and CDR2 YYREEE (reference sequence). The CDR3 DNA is TGTGCCACCATGGACGGATACGAGCAGTACGTC. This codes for CATMDGYEQYV.

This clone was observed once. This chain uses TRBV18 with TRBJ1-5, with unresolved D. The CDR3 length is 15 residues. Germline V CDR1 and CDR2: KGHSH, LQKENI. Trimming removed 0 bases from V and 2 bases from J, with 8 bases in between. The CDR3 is CASSPPNGGNQPQHF. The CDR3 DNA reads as TGTGCCAGCTCACCACCCAATGGGGGCAATCAGCCCCAGCATTTT. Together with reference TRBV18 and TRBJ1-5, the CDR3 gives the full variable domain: NAGVMQNPRHLVRRRGQEARLRCSPMKGHSHVYWYRQLPEEGLKFMVYLQKENIIDESGMPKERFSAEFPKEGPSILRIQQVVRGDSAAYFCASSPPNGGNQPQHFGDGTRLSIL.

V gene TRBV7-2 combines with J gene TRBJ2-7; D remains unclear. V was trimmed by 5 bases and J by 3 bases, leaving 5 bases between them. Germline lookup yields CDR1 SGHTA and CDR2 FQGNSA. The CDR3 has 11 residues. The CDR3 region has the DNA TGTGCCAGCAGCCAACACTACGAGCAGTACTTC. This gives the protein CASSQHYEQYF.

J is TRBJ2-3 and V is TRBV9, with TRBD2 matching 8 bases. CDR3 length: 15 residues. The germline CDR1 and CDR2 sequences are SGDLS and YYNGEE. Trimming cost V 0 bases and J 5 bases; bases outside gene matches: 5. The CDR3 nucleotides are TGTGCCAGCAGCGTAGCTGCGGCGGGGGGAGATACGCAGTATTTT. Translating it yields CASSVAAAGGDTQYF.

CDR3 amino acids: CASSLTGGPQHF. The CDR3 bases are TGTGCCAGCAGCTTAACGGGAGGGCCCCAGCATTTT. V and J are TRBV7-2 and TRBJ1-5; D is uncertain. Trimming took 2 bases from V and 9 from J, leaving 8 bases between them. This CDR3 has 12 residues. Germline CDR1 is SGHTA and CDR2 is FQGNSA.

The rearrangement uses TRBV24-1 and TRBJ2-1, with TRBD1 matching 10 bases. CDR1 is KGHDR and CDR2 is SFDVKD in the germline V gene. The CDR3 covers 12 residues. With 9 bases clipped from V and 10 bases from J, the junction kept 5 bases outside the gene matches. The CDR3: CATGGTGDEQFF. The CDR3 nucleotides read TGTGCCACCGGTGGGACAGGGGACGAGCAGTTCTTC.

The CDR3 is CASRSGGVGYGYTF. The CDR3 region has the DNA TGTGCCAGCAGATCCGGAGGGGTGGGATATGGCTACACCTTC. V usage is TRBV28 and J usage is TRBJ1-2; D is perhaps TRBD1 (5 bases). Germline V lookup: CDR1 MDHEN, CDR2 SYDVKM. The V end was cut by 6 bases, the J end by 5 bases, with 16 bases between. This CDR3 comprises 14 residues.

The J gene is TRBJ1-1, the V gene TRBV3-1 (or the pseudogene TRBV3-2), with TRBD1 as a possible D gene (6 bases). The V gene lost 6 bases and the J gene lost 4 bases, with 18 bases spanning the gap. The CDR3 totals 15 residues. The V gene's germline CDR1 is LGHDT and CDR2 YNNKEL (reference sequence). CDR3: CASRKNRDGVTEAFF. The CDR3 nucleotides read TGTGCCAGCAGGAAGAACAGGGACGGGGTCACTGAAGCTTTCTTT.

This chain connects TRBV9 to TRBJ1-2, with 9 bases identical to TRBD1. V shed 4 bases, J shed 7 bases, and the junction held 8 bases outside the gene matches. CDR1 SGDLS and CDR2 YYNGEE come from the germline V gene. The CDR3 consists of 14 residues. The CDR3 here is CASSTDRGDRGYTF. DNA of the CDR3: TGTGCCAGCAGCACGGACAGGGGTGACCGTGGCTACACCTTC.

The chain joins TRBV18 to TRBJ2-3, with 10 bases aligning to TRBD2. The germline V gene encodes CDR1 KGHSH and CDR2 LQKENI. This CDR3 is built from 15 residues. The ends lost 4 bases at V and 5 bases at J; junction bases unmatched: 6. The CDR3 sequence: CASSQSGGALDTQYF. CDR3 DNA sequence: TGTGCCAGCTCACAAAGCGGGGGGGCCTTAGATACGCAGTATTTT.

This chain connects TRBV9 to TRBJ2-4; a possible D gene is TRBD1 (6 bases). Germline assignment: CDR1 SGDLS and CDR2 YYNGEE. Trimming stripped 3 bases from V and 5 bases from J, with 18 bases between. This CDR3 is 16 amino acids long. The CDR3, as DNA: TGTGCCAGCAGCGCCCAGGGGTCCATGGGGGAAAACATTCAGTACTTC. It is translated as CASSAQGSMGENIQYF.

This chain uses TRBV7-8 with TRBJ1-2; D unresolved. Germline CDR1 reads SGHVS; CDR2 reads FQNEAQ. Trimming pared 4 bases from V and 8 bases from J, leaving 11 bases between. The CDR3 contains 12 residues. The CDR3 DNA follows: TGTGCCAGCAGCTCTTACGTGGGCGGCTACACCTTC. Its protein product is CASSSYVGGYTF.

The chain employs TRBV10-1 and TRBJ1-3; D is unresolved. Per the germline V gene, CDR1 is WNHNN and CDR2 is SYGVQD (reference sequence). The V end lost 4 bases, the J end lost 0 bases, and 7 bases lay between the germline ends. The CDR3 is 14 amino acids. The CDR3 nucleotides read TGCGCCAGCAGTGCCGGGAACTCTGGAAACACCATATATTTT. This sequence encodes CASSAGNSGNTIYF.

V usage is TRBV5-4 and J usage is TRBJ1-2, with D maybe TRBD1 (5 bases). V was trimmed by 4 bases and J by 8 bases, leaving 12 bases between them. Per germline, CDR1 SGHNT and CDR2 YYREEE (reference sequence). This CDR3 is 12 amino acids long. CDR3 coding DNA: TGTGCCAGCAGCCCCGACAGAAGAGGCTACACCTTC. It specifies CASSPDRRGYTF.

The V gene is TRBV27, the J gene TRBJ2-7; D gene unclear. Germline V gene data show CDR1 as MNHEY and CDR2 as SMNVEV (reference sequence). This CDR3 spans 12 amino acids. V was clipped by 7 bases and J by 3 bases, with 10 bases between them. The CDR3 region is CASTSPGYEQYF. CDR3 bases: TGTGCCAGCACCTCCCCAGGCTACGAGCAGTACTTC.

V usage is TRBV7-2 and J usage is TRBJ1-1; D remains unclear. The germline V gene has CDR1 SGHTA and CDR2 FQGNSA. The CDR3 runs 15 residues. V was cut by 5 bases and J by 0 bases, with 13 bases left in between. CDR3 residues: CASSPHMGLNTEAFF. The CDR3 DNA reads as TGTGCCAGCAGCCCTCATATGGGCCTGAACACTGAAGCTTTCTTT. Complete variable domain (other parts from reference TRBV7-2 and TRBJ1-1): GAGVSQSPSNKVTEKGKDVELRCDPISGHTALYWYRQSLGQGLEFLIYFQGNSAPDKSGLPSDRFSAERTGGSVSTLTIQRTQQEDSAVYLCASSPHMGLNTEAFFGQGTRLTVV.

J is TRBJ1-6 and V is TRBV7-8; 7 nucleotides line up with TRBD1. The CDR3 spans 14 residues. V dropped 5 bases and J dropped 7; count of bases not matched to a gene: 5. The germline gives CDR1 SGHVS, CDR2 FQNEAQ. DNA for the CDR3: TGTGCCAGCAGCCCCCGGGACAGAAATTCACCCCTCCACTTT. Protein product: CASSPRDRNSPLHF.